The 5 T cell receptor beta chains below all came from one sample that was sequenced in a study of CD4 T cells in relation to SARS-CoV-2 and coronaviruses. Measured with immunoSEQ multiplex PCR; TCRdb has only the in-frame clones, and not every one. The sample holds roughly 30,000 clones, 70% to 80% seen once. CD4+ T cells from unexposed donors were obtained before the COVID-19 pandemic (2011-2018). Isolation of CD4+ T cells took place after nine to ten days in culture. Their antigens are not known. Sequencing input: CD4+ T cells from PBMCs, cultured in vitro. These receptors all stem from a human donor in good health.

This sequence joins TRBV25-1 and TRBJ2-4; D is possibly TRBD1 or TRBD2 (5 bases each). CDR3 length: 15 amino acids. Germline-derived CDR1 and CDR2 are MGHDK and SYGVNS. The V and J ends lost 3 bases and 8 bases respectively, with 17 bases between them. In nucleotides, the CDR3 is TGTGCCAGCAGTGATCCCGGGACCCAGAGGGACATTCAGTACTTC. It codes for CASSDPGTQRDIQYF.

The J gene is TRBJ1-3, the V gene TRBV5-1, with a tentative D call TRBD1 (5 bases). V lost 4 bases and J lost 11, with 19 bases in between. This CDR3 has 14 residues. Germline V CDR1 and CDR2: SGHRS, YFSETQ. CDR3: CASSEPGTQGAIYF. In DNA form, the CDR3 reads TGCGCCAGCAGCGAGCCCGGGACCCAAGGGGCCATATATTTT.

This chain joins TRBV20-1 and TRBJ2-7; 9 nucleotides agree with TRBD2. CDR1 is DFQATT, CDR2 SNEGSKA, per germline (reference sequence). The length of the CDR3 is 14 residues. The trim removed 3 bases at V and 3 bases at J, leaving 6 bases unmatched. In DNA, the CDR3 is TGCAGTGCTAGTCGGCTAGCGGGACTCTACGAGCAGTACTTC. It yields the protein CSASRLAGLYEQYF.

The DNA for the CDR3 is TGTGCCAGCTCACCATCTACTAACACTGAAGCTTTCTTT. It codes for CASSPSTNTEAFF. The chain recombines TRBV18 with TRBJ1-1; D is undetermined. There are 13 residues in the CDR3. From germline, CDR1 is KGHSH and CDR2 LQKENI. V gave up 2 bases and J gave up 2 bases, with 6 bases separating them.

The chain couples TRBV7-9 to TRBJ1-2; possibly TRBD1 for D (5 bases). Trimming took 2 bases from V and 10 from J, leaving 14 bases between them. Germline CDR1 SEHNR, CDR2 FQNEAQ (reference sequence). This CDR3 spans 13 amino acids. CDR3 sequence reads: CASSLSPTGLYTF. Written as DNA, the CDR3 is TGTGCCAGCAGCTTATCCCCGACGGGACTCTACACCTTC.